These 12 T cell receptor beta chains were all obtained from the same sample, sequenced in a study of OX40 agonist ivuxolimab in advanced cancers. Produced via immunoSEQ multiplex PCR; TCRdb's table is partial and in-frame only. The data show roughly 58,000 clones, with 88% seen just once and less than 0.85% held by the top ten. This specimen consisted of CD4+ or CD8+ T cells sorted from blood, obtained in a trial of the OX40 agonist ivuxolimab. The receptor set was obtained from an adult with an advanced solid tumor such as melanoma, head and neck, liver or kidney cancer.

The gene calls are TRBV7-2 and TRBJ2-1, with 10 bases identical to TRBD1. This CDR3 comprises 15 residues. CDR1 is SGHTA and CDR2 is FQGNSA in the germline V gene. Unmatched junction bases numbered 6, after V lost 1 base and J lost 9 bases. The CDR3 nucleotides read TGTGCCAGCAGCTTAGGACAGGGGGCGCGCGGTGAGCAGTTCTTC. Residues: CASSLGQGARGEQFF. Full variable domain (outside the CDR3, taken from reference TRBV7-2 and TRBJ2-1): GAGVSQSPSNKVTEKGKDVELRCDPISGHTALYWYRQSLGQGLEFLIYFQGNSAPDKSGLPSDRFSAERTGGSVSTLTIQRTQQEDSAVYLCASSLGQGARGEQFFGPGTRLTVL.

This clone was detected a few times. This chain connects TRBV30 to TRBJ2-2; D not certain. CDR1 and CDR2 (germline): GTSNPN, SVGIG (reference sequence). Trimming shortened V by 4 bases and J by 0 bases, and 12 bases separated the two germline ends. This CDR3 contains 15 residues. In DNA form, the CDR3 reads TGTGCCTGGACCTACAACGGACCGAACACCGGGGAGCTGTTTTTT. As protein: CAWTYNGPNTGELFF. The variable domain in full, with the rest retrieved from reference TRBV30 and TRBJ2-2, is SQTIHQWPATLVQPVGSPLSLECTVEGTSNPNLYWYRQAAGRGLQLLFYSVGIGQISSEVPQNLSASRPQDRQFILSSKKLLLSDSGFYLCAWTYNGPNTGELFFGEGSRLTVL.

CDR3 DNA: TGTGCCAGCGGACCCGTATACGAGCAGTACTTC. Its translation is CASGPVYEQYF. The chain uses TRBV6-5 and TRBJ2-7; D call uncertain. CDR3 size: 11 residues. V was clipped by 8 bases and J by 4 bases, with 9 bases between them. The germline CDR1 and CDR2 sequences are MNHEY and SVGAGI.

This clone has a single count. This sequence joins TRBV6-1 and TRBJ1-2; no definite D call. Trimming shortened V by 1 base and J by 8 bases, and 14 bases separated the two germline ends. Germline V gene sequence: CDR1 MNHNS, CDR2 SASEGT. CDR3 size: 14 residues. Here the CDR3 DNA reads TGTGCCAGCAGTGAAGTGAACGACGTTTGGGGCTACACCTTC. Amino acid sequence: CASSEVNDVWGYTF.

The V call is TRBV19, the J call TRBJ2-3; D is possibly TRBD2 (6 bases). Germline values: CDR1 LNHDA, CDR2 SQIVND (reference sequence). This CDR3 contains 15 residues. The V and J ends lost 4 bases and 3 bases respectively, with 14 bases between them. CDR3 DNA sequence: TGTGCCAGTAGTAATCCAGCCCGGGGGACAGATACGCAGTATTTT. Translated: CASSNPARGTDTQYF.

The J gene is TRBJ2-2, the V gene TRBV28, with D uncertain. The ends were cut back, 6 bases at V and 0 bases at J, with 8 bases in the middle. This CDR3 has 14 amino acids. CDR1 MDHEN and CDR2 SYDVKM come from the germline V gene. DNA of the CDR3: TGTGCCAGCAGGGTACCTCCGAACACCGGGGAGCTGTTTTTT. Residues: CASRVPPNTGELFF.

V and J are TRBV27 and TRBJ1-1; 9 nucleotides agree with TRBD1. The germline CDR1 and CDR2 sequences are MNHEY and SMNVEV (reference sequence). The CDR3 runs to 15 residues. The trim removed 2 bases at V and 14 bases at J, leaving 15 bases unmatched. CDR3 DNA: TGTGCCAGCAGTTTAGCGGGTTTGGGACAGGGTATGGCCTTCTTT. This gives the protein CASSLAGLGQGMAFF.

This sequence joins TRBV5-1 and TRBJ1-3; D may be TRBD1 (5 bases). Germline CDR1 SGHRS, CDR2 YFSETQ. The length of the CDR3 is 15 residues. V gave up 1 base and J gave up 4 bases, with 12 bases separating them. CDR3 residues: CASSLLGTSGNTIYF. DNA of the CDR3: TGCGCCAGCAGCTTGTTGGGGACTTCCGGAAACACCATATATTTT.

This chain uses TRBV7-2 with TRBJ2-3; TRBD2 matches at 10 bases. This CDR3 spans 15 amino acids. Per germline, CDR1 SGHTA and CDR2 FQGNSA. The V and J ends lost 3 bases and 6 bases, in that order; junction bases with no gene match: 6. CDR3 region: CASSFQAGGGDTQYF. The CDR3 nucleotides read TGTGCCAGCAGCTTTCAAGCGGGAGGGGGGGATACGCAGTATTTT.

The gene calls are TRBV2 and TRBJ2-1; 10 nucleotides align to TRBD2. Trimming cost V 6 bases and J 1 base; bases outside gene matches: 6. Germline CDR1 is SNHLY and CDR2 is FYNNEI. This CDR3 has 16 amino acids. Here the CDR3 DNA reads TGTGCCAGCAGCCAAAAGACTAGCGGGTCCTACAATGAGCAGTTCTTC. Its protein product is CASSQKTSGSYNEQFF.

The chain links TRBV6-5 to TRBJ2-5; D is perhaps TRBD1 or TRBD2 (6 bases each). Germline values: CDR1 MNHEY, CDR2 SVGAGI. The V gene lost 8 bases and the J gene lost 2 bases, with 12 bases spanning the gap. CDR3 length equals 13 residues. The DNA for the CDR3 is TGTGCCAGCGGGGGGCAGATTCAAGAGACCCAGTACTTC. Amino acid sequence: CASGGQIQETQYF.

V is TRBV11-2 and J is TRBJ2-5, with 16 positions matching TRBD2. Germline V gene data show CDR1 as SGHAT and CDR2 as FQNNGV. This CDR3 contains 18 residues. The V and J ends lost 1 base and 4 bases, in that order; junction bases with no gene match: 6. Here the CDR3 reads CASSLVPGLAGGGETQYF. CDR3 in DNA: TGTGCCAGCAGCTTAGTCCCGGGACTAGCGGGAGGGGGAGAGACCCAGTACTTC.